This T cell receptor (beta chain) was retrieved from a study of radiation and T cells in renal cell carcinoma. Between the trimmed V and J ends, which lost 1 base and 0 bases, there was a span of 8 bases. Germline V CDR1 and CDR2: MNHNS, SASEGT. The CDR3 is 15 residues long. Time point meaning: blood 4 weeks post-SBRT, at nephrectomy. Treatment: 15 Gy SBRT to primary tumor, nephrectomy 4 weeks later. Sequencing was performed with immunoSEQ multiplex PCR; in TCRdb, only in-frame clones are kept and a portion is missing. Seen here are 150,000 to 200,000 clones, approximately 90% observed once, and the top ten hold roughly 10%.

The source of this sequence is a woman aged 45-59 years with renal cell carcinoma. The source material was blood, sampled from a patient whose treatment included radiotherapy and nephrectomy. The J gene is TRBJ2-3, the V gene TRBV6-1; D remains unclear. The CDR3, as DNA: TGTGCCAGCAGTGAAGATGGTCCTAGCACAGATACGCAGTATTTT. It is translated as CASSEDGPSTDTQYF.